This T cell receptor (beta chain) originates from a study of T cell responses to AZD1222 COVID-19 vaccine. Measured with immunoSEQ multiplex PCR; TCRdb has only the in-frame clones, and not every one. The sample shows over 120,000 clones, approximately 85% of them seen only once. This clone was observed a handful of times. This clonotype was obtained from an adult in good health. Here the sequenced sample was peripheral blood, taken on day 0 of AZD1222 vaccination.

The CDR3 sequence is CASSPRDVADTQYF. The CDR3 region has the DNA TGTGCCAGCAGCCCCCGGGACGTGGCAGATACGCAGTATTTT. This sequence joins TRBV9 and TRBJ2-3; D possibly uses TRBD1 or TRBD2 (5 bases each). The CDR3 has 14 amino acids. Per germline, CDR1 SGDLS and CDR2 YYNGEE. The ends were cut back, 4 bases at V and 4 bases at J, with 13 bases in the middle.